This TCR beta chain was captured by sequencing in a study of blood T cell repertoires in COVID-19. On the study more broadly: Specimens from acute and convalescent COVID-19 originated in the United States, Italy and Spain. Sources were T cells, B-cell-depleted T cells, or PBMCs; the material itself was cDNA or gDNA.

It was during active infection that Seattle patients were enrolled and then longitudinally followed. This table comes from immunoSEQ multiplex PCR, and its TCRdb copy is limited to in-frame clones, with some not included. Found here are approximately 150,000 clones, approximately 90% of them singletons; the top ten hold 13%. Sequencing was performed on peripheral blood. This receptor was taken from a man between 18 and 29 years old with COVID-19, enrolled during active disease.

CDR3 region: CAISELGGEQYF. The CDR3 DNA follows: TGTGCCATCAGTGAGTTGGGGGGCGAGCAGTACTTC. The chain links TRBV10-3 to TRBJ2-7, with D tentatively TRBD2 (6 bases). The length of the CDR3 is 12 residues. V gave up 1 base and J gave up 6 bases, with 7 bases separating them. Germline loops: CDR1 ENHRY, CDR2 SYGVKD.